The rows below give T cell receptor beta chains drawn from one sample of a study of control samples from healthy donors and cancer patients. Produced via immunoSEQ multiplex PCR; TCRdb's table is partial and in-frame only. In the table there are 120,000 to 150,000 clones, 80% to 90% of which are singletons. The sequencing sample was made of blood. The receptors stem from a woman in her thirties in good health. CDR3s include the opening cysteine and the closing phenylalanine or tryptophan. The D gene is left open where the match is weak. The size entry is marked missing in some rows and otherwise reads once, few, many or a size class.

V	J	D	size	DNA	CDR3
TRBV28	TRBJ1-5	TRBD1	.	TGTGCCAGCAGTCCTCCCCGGGGGACAGGGATCGGGCAGCCCCAGCATTTT	CASSPPRGTGIGQPQHF
TRBV7-6	TRBJ2-3	TRBD2	.	TGTGCCAGCAGCTTAGGGTTGAGCGGGGGAGGGTCAGATACGCAGTATTTT	CASSLGLSGGGSDTQYF
TRBV11-2	TRBJ1-1	.	few	TGTGCCAGCAGCCAAAAGACATGGGAGAGTAGCACTGAAGCTTTCTTT	CASSQKTWESSTEAFF
TRBV9	TRBJ2-7	.	.	TGTGCCAGCAGCGTAGGACAGGAGCTAGGCTACGAGCAGTACTTC	CASSVGQELGYEQYF
TRBV27	TRBJ1-1	TRBD1	few	TGTGCCAGCAGTTTTCACAGGGGGACCACTGAAGCTTTCTTT	CASSFHRGTTEAFF
TRBV9	TRBJ1-2	.	.	TGTGCCAGCAGCGTAGTGGCGGGCTCCAACTATGGCTACACCTTC	CASSVVAGSNYGYTF
TRBV2	TRBJ2-1	TRBD1	.	TGTGCCAGCAGTGAAGTGACAGGGGTTAATTACAATGAGCAGTTCTTC	CASSEVTGVNYNEQFF
TRBV4-1	TRBJ1-2	TRBD1	.	TGCGCCAGCAGCCACTCCCCCGGACAGGGCCCTCCCTACTATGGCTACACCTTC	CASSHSPGQGPPYYGYTF
TRBV18	TRBJ2-1	.	.	TGTGCCAGCTCATATTATCTCGATGAGCAGTTCTTC	CASSYYLDEQFF
TRBV7-2	TRBJ1-4	.	.	TGTGCCAGCAGCCGGACAGCTCGCGAAAAACTGTTTTTT	CASSRTAREKLFF
TRBV9	TRBJ1-3	TRBD1	.	TGTGCCAGCAGCGCCCCGGGACAGGGTGGAAACACCATATATTTT	CASSAPGQGGNTIYF
TRBV7-2	TRBJ2-1	.	.	TGTGCCAGCAGCCCCACGTATGAGCAGTTCTTC	CASSPTYEQFF
TRBV5-6	TRBJ2-7	TRBD1	.	TGTGCCAGCAGCTTGCCGGGACAGGGCAACGAGCAGTACTTC	CASSLPGQGNEQYF
TRBV5-4	TRBJ1-1	.	.	TGTGCCAGCAGCTTGAGGGTGGGGGAAGCCGCTGAAGCTTTCTTT	CASSLRVGEAAEAFF
TRBV27	TRBJ2-7	.	.	TGTGCCAGCAGCCGAATTGCCACACCTCTTTACGAGCAGTACTTC	CASSRIATPLYEQYF
TRBV7-9	TRBJ1-2	.	.	TGTGCCAGCACCCGTCTAGGTCGTGGCTACACCTTC	CASTRLGRGYTF
TRBV3-1/TRBV3-2	TRBJ2-7	.	few	TGTGCCAGCAGCCAGTCGTGGGGGACGACCTACGAGCAGTACTTC	CASSQSWGTTYEQYF
TRBV29-1	TRBJ1-1	.	.	TGCAGCGTTGATGAGGGTGGGGTCACTGAAGCTTTCTTT	CSVDEGGVTEAFF
TRBV27	TRBJ2-1	.	.	TGTGCCAGCAGTCGACCCCTCGGCAATGAGCAGTTCTTC	CASSRPLGNEQFF
TRBV4-2	TRBJ1-2	TRBD1	.	TGTGCCAGCAGCCAAGATCCCGGACAGGGAGGCTACACCTTC	CASSQDPGQGGYTF
TRBV7-9	TRBJ2-7	.	.	TGTGCCAGCAGGGCTGACAGAAAGCAGTACTTC	CASRADRKQYF
TRBV28	TRBJ2-3	.	.	TGTGCCAGCAGTCCCCTCCCCGGCACAGATACGCAGTATTTT	CASSPLPGTDTQYF
TRBV5-1	TRBJ2-6	TRBD1	once	TGCGCCAGCAGCTTGGTGTCTAGGGGGCCCAGCTCTGGGGCCAACGTCCTGACTTTC	CASSLVSRGPSSGANVLTF